The rows below give T cell receptor beta chains drawn from one sample of a study of T cell repertoires in cytomegalovirus infection. Their antigen targets remain unknown. MiXCR, run by TCRdb on the reads, gives a single entry per CDR3 protein. Among approximately 600,000 distinct CDR3 sequences listed, roughly 43% were seen once. The specimen was cultured PBMCs, collected from culture after CMV antigen stimulation. These TCRs come from a human donor in good health (CMV status not recorded). Some clones in this sample may be carry-over from other donors' samples. Each CDR3 is given with its conserved first and last residue. Fields, in order: D gene, V gene, J gene, clone size, CDR3 DNA, CDR3 protein. The D gene is left open where the match is weak. A row's size may be missing; if present it is once, few, many or a size class.

D: .; V: TRBV7-8; J: TRBJ2-3; size: .; DNA: TGTGCCAGCAGCCAAGAGGGCCCGGGCCACACAGATACGCAGTATTTT; CDR3: CASSQEGPGHTDTQYF
D: .; V: TRBV7-6; J: TRBJ2-5; size: once; DNA: TGTGCCAGCAGACCCCGCCCAAGGGAGACCCAGTACTTC; CDR3: CASRPRPRETQYF
D: .; V: TRBV12-3/TRBV12-4; J: TRBJ2-2; size: few; DNA: TGTGCCAGCAGTTTTCAACAAAACACCGGGGAGCTGTTTTTT; CDR3: CASSFQQNTGELFF
D: .; V: TRBV27; J: TRBJ2-5; size: .; DNA: TGTGCCAGCAGTTTAGTGGGAGTGAAGACCCAGTACTTC; CDR3: CASSLVGVKTQYF
D: .; V: TRBV18; J: TRBJ2-5; size: .; DNA: TGTGCCAGCTCACCAGCTAACAGCCAAGAGACCCAGTACTTC; CDR3: CASSPANSQETQYF
D: .; V: TRBV7-9; J: TRBJ1-1; size: .; DNA: TGTGCCAGCAGCTTAATGCCTGGATCTAGGGAAGCTTTCTTT; CDR3: CASSLMPGSREAFF
D: TRBD1; V: TRBV12-3/TRBV12-4; J: TRBJ2-4; size: .; DNA: TGTGCCAGCAGGACAGGGGGCGCATCCTATCAGTACTTC; CDR3: CASRTGGASYQYF
D: TRBD2; V: TRBV7-8; J: TRBJ2-1; size: .; DNA: TGTGCCAGCAGCTTAGCGGCTAGCGGGGCACCCCTCCTCAATGAGCAGTTCTTC; CDR3: CASSLAASGAPLLNEQFF
D: .; V: TRBV7-8; J: TRBJ2-7; size: .; DNA: TGTGCCAGCAGCTTAGGTTTGGGGGGCTCTTCCTACGAGCAGTACTTC; CDR3: CASSLGLGGSSYEQYF
D: .; V: TRBV6-5; J: TRBJ1-5; size: .; DNA: TGTGCCAGCAGTTACTCGAATGCTAATCAGCCCCAGCATTTT; CDR3: CASSYSNANQPQHF
D: .; V: TRBV10-3; J: TRBJ2-7; size: .; DNA: TGTGCCATCAGTTGGGGAGGACAGCGACAGCCATACGAGCAGTACTTC; CDR3: CAISWGGQRQPYEQYF
D: TRBD1; V: TRBV4-1; J: TRBJ2-7; size: .; DNA: TGCGCCAGCAGCCAAGCCGGGACAGGCTCCTACGAGCAGTACTTC; CDR3: CASSQAGTGSYEQYF
D: .; V: TRBV10-3; J: TRBJ2-2; size: .; DNA: TGTGCCATCAGTGCGCTGACAGGGACTAGGGGCACCGGGGAGCTGTTTTTT; CDR3: CAISALTGTRGTGELFF
D: TRBD1; V: TRBV7-2; J: TRBJ1-6; size: few; DNA: TGTGCCAGCAGCTTACCACGGAGACAGGGGGCTAATTCACCCCTCCACTTT; CDR3: CASSLPRRQGANSPLHF
D: .; V: TRBV11-2; J: TRBJ1-1; size: few; DNA: TGTGCCAGCGTTACAGGGACGGCCTTT; CDR3: CASVTGTAF
D: .; V: TRBV11-3; J: TRBJ1-6; size: .; DNA: TGTGCCAGCAGCATCAACAAGAATTCACCCCTCCACTTT; CDR3: CASSINKNSPLHF
D: TRBD1; V: TRBV11-1; J: TRBJ2-2; size: .; DNA: TGTGCCAGCAGCCCCAGGACAGGGAAGGGGCTGTTTTTT; CDR3: CASSPRTGKGLFF
D: TRBD1; V: TRBV19; J: TRBJ1-5; size: .; DNA: TGTGCCAGTAGTAACCGAGAGACAGGGAGTGAGCAGCCCCAGCATTTT; CDR3: CASSNRETGSEQPQHF
D: TRBD1; V: TRBV5-4; J: TRBJ2-5; size: .; DNA: TGTGCCAGCAGATCCGGGACAGGGCTTCAAGAGACCCAGTACTTC; CDR3: CASRSGTGLQETQYF
D: TRBD1; V: TRBV7-9; J: TRBJ1-1; size: .; DNA: TGTGCCAGCAGCTCGACCAGACAGGGTGAAGCTTTCTTT; CDR3: CASSSTRQGEAFF
D: .; V: TRBV27; J: TRBJ2-1; size: .; DNA: TGTGCCAGCAGTTTATCTGGGGGTTCACGGAATGAGCAGTTCTTC; CDR3: CASSLSGGSRNEQFF
D: TRBD1; V: TRBV12-3/TRBV12-4; J: TRBJ2-1; size: .; DNA: TGTGCCAGCAGTGGGACAGGGAGGTCGTACAATGAGCAGTTCTTC; CDR3: CASSGTGRSYNEQFF
D: .; V: TRBV10-2; J: TRBJ2-5; size: .; DNA: TGCGCCAGCAGTGATAGGGGAGGATCGAGGGAGACCCAGTACTTC; CDR3: CASSDRGGSRETQYF
D: .; V: TRBV30; J: TRBJ2-7; size: .; DNA: TGTGCCTGGAGCGCACCCCGGACCGCCAGCTCCTACGAGCAGTACTTC; CDR3: CAWSAPRTASSYEQYF
D: .; V: TRBV7-8; J: TRBJ2-7; size: .; DNA: TGTGCCAGCAGCGCGCTTGCGAGAGCGGGCTCCTACGAGCAGTACTTC; CDR3: CASSALARAGSYEQYF
D: .; V: TRBV6-6; J: TRBJ1-1; size: .; DNA: TGTGCCAGCAGCTGGGGCATTAGGGGCGCTGAAGCTTTCTTT; CDR3: CASSWGIRGAEAFF
D: TRBD2; V: TRBV7-8; J: TRBJ2-1; size: .; DNA: TGTGCCAGCAGCTCGCTCCCGGGACTAGCGGGAGGCGGATCCTACAATGAGCAGTTCTTC; CDR3: CASSSLPGLAGGGSYNEQFF
D: .; V: TRBV5-4; J: TRBJ2-7; size: .; DNA: TGTGCCAGCAGCAAGGGACAAAAATACGAGCAGTACTTC; CDR3: CASSKGQKYEQYF
D: TRBD2; V: TRBV27; J: TRBJ2-3; size: .; DNA: TGTGCCAGCAGTTTGTCCTGGACTAGTGCTGATACGCAGTATTTT; CDR3: CASSLSWTSADTQYF
D: .; V: TRBV12-3/TRBV12-4; J: TRBJ1-1; size: once; DNA: TGTGCCAGCAGTTTAAGGGGGATGAGAAACACTGAAGCTTTCTTT; CDR3: CASSLRGMRNTEAFF
D: TRBD2; V: TRBV29-1; J: TRBJ2-1; size: .; DNA: TGCAGCGTTAGGCTAGCGGGATCCTCCTACAATGAGCAGTTCTTC; CDR3: CSVRLAGSSYNEQFF
D: TRBD1; V: TRBV11-2; J: TRBJ2-1; size: .; DNA: TGTGCCAGCGCGGACAGGGTATTCAATGAGCAGTTCTTC; CDR3: CASADRVFNEQFF
D: .; V: TRBV7-6; J: TRBJ2-2; size: few; DNA: TGTGCCAGCAGCCCCCGGTCTGGTTTTGGCACCGGGGAGCTGTTTTTT; CDR3: CASSPRSGFGTGELFF
D: TRBD1; V: TRBV7-6; J: TRBJ2-1; size: few; DNA: TGTGCCAGCAGCTTTGGGACAGGGATCGATGAGCAGTTCTTC; CDR3: CASSFGTGIDEQFF
D: TRBD2; V: TRBV20-1; J: TRBJ2-5; size: .; DNA: TGCAGTGCTAGACCCCCGGGGGGTTGGACTGAGACCCAGTACTTC; CDR3: CSARPPGGWTETQYF
D: .; V: TRBV5-1; J: TRBJ1-1; size: .; DNA: TGCGCCAGCAGCCCCGGATTGTACACTGAAGCTTTCTTT; CDR3: CASSPGLYTEAFF
D: TRBD1; V: TRBV20-1; J: TRBJ1-1; size: .; DNA: TGCAGTGCTAGAGGGGACAGGTTCGGGATGAACACTGAAGCTTTCTTT; CDR3: CSARGDRFGMNTEAFF
D: .; V: TRBV11-2; J: TRBJ2-7; size: few; DNA: TGTGCCAGCAGCCAAGGACGGGTCCGAGGGGAGCAGTACTTC; CDR3: CASSQGRVRGEQYF
D: TRBD2; V: TRBV7-2; J: TRBJ2-2; size: few; DNA: TGTGCCAGCAGCTTAGATATAGCGGGAGGGAACACCGGGGAGCTGTTTTTT; CDR3: CASSLDIAGGNTGELFF
D: TRBD1; V: TRBV12-3/TRBV12-4; J: TRBJ2-5; size: .; DNA: TGTGCCAGCAGTCATGGGACAGGGGTTAGGCGGGAGACCCAGTACTTC; CDR3: CASSHGTGVRRETQYF
D: TRBD2; V: TRBV7-2; J: TRBJ2-3; size: many; DNA: TGTGCCAGCAGCTTAGCGGCGGGGGGCACAGATACGCAGTATTTT; CDR3: CASSLAAGGTDTQYF
D: .; V: TRBV7-2; J: TRBJ2-1; size: few; DNA: TGTGCCAGCAGCCTCGCCCGGGCGCGGCCCGGGAATGAGCAGTTCTTC; CDR3: CASSLARARPGNEQFF
D: .; V: TRBV5-1; J: TRBJ2-7; size: .; DNA: TGCGCCAGCACCAGTCACTATAGAACAGTCAACGAGCAGTACTTC; CDR3: CASTSHYRTVNEQYF
D: .; V: TRBV28; J: TRBJ1-3; size: .; DNA: TGTGCCAGCAGTGGGAATTGGGACACCATATATTTT; CDR3: CASSGNWDTIYF
D: .; V: TRBV4-1; J: TRBJ2-3; size: few; DNA: TGCGCCAGCAGCCAAGAGTGGGGGCTAGATACGCAGTATTTT; CDR3: CASSQEWGLDTQYF
D: .; V: TRBV19; J: TRBJ1-5; size: .; DNA: TGTGCCAGTAGTATCGGGCAGGGAGGTCAGCCCCAGCATTTT; CDR3: CASSIGQGGQPQHF
D: .; V: TRBV7-2; J: TRBJ2-3; size: few; DNA: TGTGCCAGCAGCTTAGACTATCAGGCGCAGTATTTT; CDR3: CASSLDYQAQYF
D: TRBD2; V: TRBV11-2; J: TRBJ2-3; size: .; DNA: TGTGCCAGCAGCTTAGAAGGCGCGGCGGGAGGGCGTACAGATACGCAGTATTTT; CDR3: CASSLEGAAGGRTDTQYF
D: .; V: TRBV12-3/TRBV12-4; J: TRBJ2-2; size: .; DNA: TGTGCCAGCATTCCTCGACTAGTCTGGAACACCGGGGAGCTGTTTTTT; CDR3: CASIPRLVWNTGELFF
D: .; V: TRBV6-6; J: TRBJ2-1; size: few; DNA: TGTGCCAGCAGCCCCTCAGAAGAACAGTTCTTC; CDR3: CASSPSEEQFF
D: TRBD1; V: TRBV29-1; J: TRBJ2-4; size: .; DNA: TGCAGCGCTGGGGACAGGGCCGACCTTCAGTACTTC; CDR3: CSAGDRADLQYF
D: TRBD1; V: TRBV27; J: TRBJ1-2; size: .; DNA: TGTGCCAGCAGTCCAAGACAGGGAATGAGGGGCTACACCTTC; CDR3: CASSPRQGMRGYTF
D: .; V: TRBV7-9; J: TRBJ1-5; size: .; DNA: TGTGCCAGCAGCCTCTTCTTAGGCTTCGGTCAGCCCCAGCATTTT; CDR3: CASSLFLGFGQPQHF
D: TRBD1; V: TRBV5-6; J: TRBJ1-1; size: few; DNA: TGTGCCAGCAGCTACGGACAGGGCGAAGCTTTCTTT; CDR3: CASSYGQGEAFF